This TCR beta chain was captured in a study of cytomegalovirus exposure and HLA in healthy donors. Study as a whole: Inside one of the first data releases sat 85 million or so unique TCRs taken from HLA-typed donors.

The PCR contained 60 Vbeta and 13 Jbeta primers. The table came from immunoSEQ multiplex PCR; TCRdb's copy has only in-frame clones and leaves some out. In the table there are under 250,000 clones, 70% to 85% of which are singletons. Trimming pared 4 bases from V and 8 bases from J, leaving 21 bases between. Germline assignment: CDR1 SGHVS and CDR2 FNYEAQ. The CDR3 has 16 residues. Sequenced input: PBMCs. This chain connects TRBV7-6 to TRBJ2-1; the D gene is possibly TRBD1 (6 bases). This TCR came from a woman aged 25 to 45 in good health and CMV-seropositive. The CDR3 region is CASSSTKGNRAYEQFF. Written as DNA, the CDR3 is TGTGCCAGCAGCTCAACCAAGGGCAACAGGGCATATGAGCAGTTCTTC.